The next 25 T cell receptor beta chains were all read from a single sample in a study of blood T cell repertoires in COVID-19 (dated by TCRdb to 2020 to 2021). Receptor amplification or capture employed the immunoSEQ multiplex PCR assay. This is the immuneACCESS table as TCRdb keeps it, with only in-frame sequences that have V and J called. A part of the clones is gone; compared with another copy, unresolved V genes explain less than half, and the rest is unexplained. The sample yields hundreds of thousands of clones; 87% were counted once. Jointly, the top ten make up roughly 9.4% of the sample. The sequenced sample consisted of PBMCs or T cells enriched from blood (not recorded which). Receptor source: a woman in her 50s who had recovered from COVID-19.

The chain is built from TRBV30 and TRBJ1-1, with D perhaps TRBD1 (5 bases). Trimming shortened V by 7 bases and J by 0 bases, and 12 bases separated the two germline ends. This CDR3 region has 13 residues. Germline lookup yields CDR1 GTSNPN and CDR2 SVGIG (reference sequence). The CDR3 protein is CASWGLMNTEAFF. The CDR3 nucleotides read TGTGCCTCATGGGGCCTGATGAACACTGAAGCTTTCTTT. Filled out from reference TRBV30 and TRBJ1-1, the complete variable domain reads SQTIHQWPATLVQPVGSPLSLECTVEGTSNPNLYWYRQAAGRGLQLLFYSVGIGQISSEVPQNLSASRPQDRQFILSSKKLLLSDSGFYLCASWGLMNTEAFFGQGTRLTVV.

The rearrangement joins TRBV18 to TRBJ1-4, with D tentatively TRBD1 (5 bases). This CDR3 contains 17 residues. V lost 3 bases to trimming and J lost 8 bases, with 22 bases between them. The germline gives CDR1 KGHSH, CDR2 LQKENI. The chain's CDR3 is CASSPSRNYRRDEKLFF. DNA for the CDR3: TGTGCCAGCTCACCTTCCCGTAACTACAGGAGGGACGAAAAACTGTTTTTT. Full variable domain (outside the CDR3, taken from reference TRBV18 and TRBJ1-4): NAGVMQNPRHLVRRRGQEARLRCSPMKGHSHVYWYRQLPEEGLKFMVYLQKENIIDESGMPKERFSAEFPKEGPSILRIQQVVRGDSAAYFCASSPSRNYRRDEKLFFGSGTQLSVL.

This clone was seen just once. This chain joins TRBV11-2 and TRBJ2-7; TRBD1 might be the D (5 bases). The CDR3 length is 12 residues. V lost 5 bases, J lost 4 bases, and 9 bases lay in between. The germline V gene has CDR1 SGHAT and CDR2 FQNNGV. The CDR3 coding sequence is TGTGCCAGCAGCATGACAGAATACGAGCAGTACTTC. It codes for CASSMTEYEQYF.

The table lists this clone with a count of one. This CDR3 reads CASSLSGDYGYTF. For the CDR3, the DNA is TGTGCCAGCAGTTTATCAGGGGACTATGGCTACACCTTC. The chain is built from TRBV12-3 or TRBV12-4 and TRBJ1-2; D may be TRBD1 (6 bases). The CDR3 length is 13 residues. V was trimmed by 2 bases and J by 3 bases, leaving 7 bases between them.

In DNA form, the CDR3 reads TGTGCCAGTAGTTCCCGTGAGGGACAGGGAGGGATTATCTACACCTTC. It codes for CASSSREGQGGIIYTF. The genes are TRBV19 and TRBJ1-2, with 9 positions matching TRBD1. With V trimmed by 5 bases and J by 10 bases, 17 bases remained unmatched. This CDR3 region has 16 residues. Germline V lookup: CDR1 LNHDA, CDR2 SQIVND (reference sequence).

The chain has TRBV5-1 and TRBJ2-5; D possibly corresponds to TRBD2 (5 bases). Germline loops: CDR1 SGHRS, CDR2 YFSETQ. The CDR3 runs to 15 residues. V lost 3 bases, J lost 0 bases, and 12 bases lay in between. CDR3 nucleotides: TGCGCCAGCAGCTCCCTGACGGGGAACCAAGAGACCCAGTACTTC. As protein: CASSSLTGNQETQYF.

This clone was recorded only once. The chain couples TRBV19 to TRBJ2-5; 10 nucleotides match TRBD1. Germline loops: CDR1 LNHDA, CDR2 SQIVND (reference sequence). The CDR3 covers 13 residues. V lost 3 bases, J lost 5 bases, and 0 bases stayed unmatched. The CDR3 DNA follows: TGTGCCAGTAGTATGGGACAGGGGGAGACCCAGTACTTC. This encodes CASSMGQGETQYF.

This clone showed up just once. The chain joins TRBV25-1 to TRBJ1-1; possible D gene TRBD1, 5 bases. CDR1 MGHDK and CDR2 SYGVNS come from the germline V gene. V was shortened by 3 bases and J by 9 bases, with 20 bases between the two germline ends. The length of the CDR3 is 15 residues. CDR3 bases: TGTGCCAGCAGTGACCTGGCCGGGGGGGGTGTGAAAGCTTTCTTT. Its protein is CASSDLAGGGVKAFF.

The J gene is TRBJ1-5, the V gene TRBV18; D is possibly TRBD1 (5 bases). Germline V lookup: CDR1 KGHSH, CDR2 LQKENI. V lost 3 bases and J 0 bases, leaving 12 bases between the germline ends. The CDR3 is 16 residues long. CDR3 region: CASSPPNGGSNQPQHF. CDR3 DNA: TGTGCCAGCTCACCTCCAAACGGGGGTAGCAATCAGCCCCAGCATTTT. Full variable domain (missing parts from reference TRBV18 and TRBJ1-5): NAGVMQNPRHLVRRRGQEARLRCSPMKGHSHVYWYRQLPEEGLKFMVYLQKENIIDESGMPKERFSAEFPKEGPSILRIQQVVRGDSAAYFCASSPPNGGSNQPQHFGDGTRLSIL.

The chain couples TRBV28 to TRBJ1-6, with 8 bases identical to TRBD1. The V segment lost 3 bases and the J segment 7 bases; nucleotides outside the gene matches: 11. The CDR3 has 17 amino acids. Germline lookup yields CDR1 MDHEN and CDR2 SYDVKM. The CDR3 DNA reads TGTGCCAGCAGTTTCCTAGGACAGGGTCCACAGAATTCACCCCTCCACTTT. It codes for CASSFLGQGPQNSPLHF.

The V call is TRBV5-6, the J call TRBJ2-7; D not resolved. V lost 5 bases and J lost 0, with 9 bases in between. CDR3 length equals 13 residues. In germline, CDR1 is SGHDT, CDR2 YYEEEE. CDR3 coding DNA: TGTGCCAGCAGGTTGTACAGCTCCTACGAGCAGTACTTC. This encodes CASRLYSSYEQYF.

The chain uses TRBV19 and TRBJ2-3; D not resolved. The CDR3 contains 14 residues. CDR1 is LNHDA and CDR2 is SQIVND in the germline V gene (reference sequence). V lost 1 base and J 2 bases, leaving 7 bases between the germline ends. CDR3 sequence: CASSIGAPTDTQYF. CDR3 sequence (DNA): TGTGCCAGTAGTATAGGGGCCCCCACAGATACGCAGTATTTT.

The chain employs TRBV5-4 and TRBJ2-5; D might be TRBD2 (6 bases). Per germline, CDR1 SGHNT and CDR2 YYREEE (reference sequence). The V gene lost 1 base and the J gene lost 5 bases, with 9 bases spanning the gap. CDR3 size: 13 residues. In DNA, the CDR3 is TGTGCCAGCAGCTTGACCGGGAGCGAGACCCAGTACTTC. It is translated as CASSLTGSETQYF.

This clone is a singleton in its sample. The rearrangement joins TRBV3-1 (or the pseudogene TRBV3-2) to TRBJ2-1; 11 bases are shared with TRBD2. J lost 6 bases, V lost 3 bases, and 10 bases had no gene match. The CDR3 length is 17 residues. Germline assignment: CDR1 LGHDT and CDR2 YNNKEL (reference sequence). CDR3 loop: CASSQIAGGYGANEQFF. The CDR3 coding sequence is TGTGCCAGCAGCCAGATAGCGGGGGGGTACGGTGCCAATGAGCAGTTCTTC.

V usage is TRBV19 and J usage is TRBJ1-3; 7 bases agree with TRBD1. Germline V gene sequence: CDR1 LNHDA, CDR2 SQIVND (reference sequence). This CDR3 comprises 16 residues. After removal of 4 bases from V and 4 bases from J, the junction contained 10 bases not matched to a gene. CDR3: CASSRRDSLVGNTIYF. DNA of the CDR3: TGTGCCAGTAGTAGAAGGGACAGTTTGGTCGGAAACACCATATATTTT.

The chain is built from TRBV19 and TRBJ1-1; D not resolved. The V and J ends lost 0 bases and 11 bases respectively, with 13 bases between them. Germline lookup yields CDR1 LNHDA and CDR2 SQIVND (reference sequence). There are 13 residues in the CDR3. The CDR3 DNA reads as TGTGCCAGTAGTATAGATCGCGGTAATAGGGCTTTCTTT. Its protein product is CASSIDRGNRAFF.

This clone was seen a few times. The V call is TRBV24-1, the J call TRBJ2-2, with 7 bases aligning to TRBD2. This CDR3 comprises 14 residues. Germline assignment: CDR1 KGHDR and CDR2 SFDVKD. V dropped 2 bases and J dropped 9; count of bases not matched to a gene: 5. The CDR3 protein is CATSDSGGGRELFF. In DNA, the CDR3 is TGTGCCACCAGTGATTCCGGGGGAGGGCGGGAGCTGTTTTTT.

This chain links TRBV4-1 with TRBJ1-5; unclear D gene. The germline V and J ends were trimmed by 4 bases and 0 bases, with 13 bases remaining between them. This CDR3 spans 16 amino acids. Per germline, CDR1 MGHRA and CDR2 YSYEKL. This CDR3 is CASSRDWEYSNQPQHF. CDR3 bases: TGCGCCAGCAGCCGGGATTGGGAGTATAGCAATCAGCCCCAGCATTTT.

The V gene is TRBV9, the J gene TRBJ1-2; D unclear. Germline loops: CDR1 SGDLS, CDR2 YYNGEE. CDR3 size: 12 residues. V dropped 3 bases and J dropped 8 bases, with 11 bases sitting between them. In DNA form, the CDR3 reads TGTGCCAGCAGCGCCGCGGTGCAGGGCTACACCTTC. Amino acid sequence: CASSAAVQGYTF.

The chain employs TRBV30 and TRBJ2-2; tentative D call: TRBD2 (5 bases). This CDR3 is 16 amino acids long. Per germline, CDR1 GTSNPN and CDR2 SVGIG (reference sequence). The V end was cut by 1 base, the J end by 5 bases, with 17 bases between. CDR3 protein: CAWSARTLTGTGELFF. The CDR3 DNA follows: TGTGCCTGGAGTGCCAGGACGCTTACGGGGACCGGGGAGCTGTTTTTT.

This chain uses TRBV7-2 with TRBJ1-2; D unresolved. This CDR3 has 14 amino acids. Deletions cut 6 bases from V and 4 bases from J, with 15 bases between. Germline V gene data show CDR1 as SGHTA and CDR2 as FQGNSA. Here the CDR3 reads CASRASGSIYGYTF. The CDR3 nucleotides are TGTGCCAGCAGGGCCTCCGGGTCAATCTATGGCTACACCTTC.

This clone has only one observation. This CDR3 is CASSPGTQMNTEAFF. Written as DNA, the CDR3 is TGTGCCAGCAGCCCCGGGACACAGATGAACACTGAAGCTTTCTTT. This rearrangement joins TRBV28 to TRBJ1-1, with D possibly matching TRBD1 (6 bases). The CDR3 has 15 residues. The V end lost 6 bases, the J end lost 0 bases, and 14 bases lay between the germline ends. Germline assignment: CDR1 MDHEN and CDR2 SYDVKM.

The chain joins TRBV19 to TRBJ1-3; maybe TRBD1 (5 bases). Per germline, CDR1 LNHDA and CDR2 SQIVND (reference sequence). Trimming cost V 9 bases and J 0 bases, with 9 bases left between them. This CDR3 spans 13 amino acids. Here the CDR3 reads CASATASGNTIYF. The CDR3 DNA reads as TGTGCCAGCGCGACAGCCTCTGGAAACACCATATATTTT. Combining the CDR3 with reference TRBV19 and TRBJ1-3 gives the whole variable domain DGGITQSPKYLFRKEGQNVTLSCEQNLNHDAMYWYRQDPGQGLRLIYYSQIVNDFQKGDIAEGYSVSREKKESFPLTVTSAQKNPTAFYLCASATASGNTIYFGEGSWLTVV.

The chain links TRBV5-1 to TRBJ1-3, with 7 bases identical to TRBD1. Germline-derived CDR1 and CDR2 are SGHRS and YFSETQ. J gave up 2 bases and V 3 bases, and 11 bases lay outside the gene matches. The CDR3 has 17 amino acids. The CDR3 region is CASSSAPDRAAGNTIYF. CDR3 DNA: TGCGCCAGCAGCTCGGCCCCCGACAGGGCGGCTGGAAACACCATATATTTT.

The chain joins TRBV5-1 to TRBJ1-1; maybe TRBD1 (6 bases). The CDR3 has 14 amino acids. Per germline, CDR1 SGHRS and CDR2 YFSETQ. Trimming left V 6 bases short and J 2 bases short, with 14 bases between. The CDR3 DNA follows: TGCGCCAGCACCCTGCGGGGGGCTAACACTGAAGCTTTCTTT. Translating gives CASTLRGANTEAFF.